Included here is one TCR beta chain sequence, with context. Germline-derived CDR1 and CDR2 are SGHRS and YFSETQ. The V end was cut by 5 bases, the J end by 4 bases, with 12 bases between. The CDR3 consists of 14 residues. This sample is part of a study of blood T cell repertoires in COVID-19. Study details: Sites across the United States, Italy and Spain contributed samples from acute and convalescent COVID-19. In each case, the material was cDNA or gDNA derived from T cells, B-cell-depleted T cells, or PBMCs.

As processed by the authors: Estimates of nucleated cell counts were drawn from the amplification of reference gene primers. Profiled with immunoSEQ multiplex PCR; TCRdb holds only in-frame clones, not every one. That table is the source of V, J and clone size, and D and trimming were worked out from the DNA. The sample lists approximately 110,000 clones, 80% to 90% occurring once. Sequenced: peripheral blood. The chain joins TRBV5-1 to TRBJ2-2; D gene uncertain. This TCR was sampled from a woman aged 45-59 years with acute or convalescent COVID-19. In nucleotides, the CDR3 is TGCGCCAGCAGTCCCCGTGAGAGCACCGGGGAGCTGTTTTTT. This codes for CASSPRESTGELFF.